A single sample gave rise to the 29 T cell receptor beta chains below, sequenced in a study of T cells in Graves' hyperthyroidism and ophthalmopathy. Authors of the study amplified TCR beta CDR3 regions from RNA transcripts. The study used the HTBI primer set for a first-round RT-PCR of the TCR CDR3. TCRdb re-called the multiplex PCR reads through MiXCR, storing one row per CDR3 protein. The sample has about 560,000 distinct CDR3 sequences; 35% to 55% are singletons. The sample consisted of peripheral blood or thyroid tissue (not recorded which). These receptors originate from a woman in her late teens or twenties with Graves' hyperthyroidism.

This clonotype appeared a few times. CDR3: CASSPPGGQGYTEAFF. CDR3 DNA sequence: TGTGCCAGCAGTCCCCCCGGCGGCCAGGGGTACACTGAAGCTTTCTTT. V and J are TRBV25-1 and TRBJ1-1; D may be TRBD1 (6 bases). V was shortened by 5 bases and J by 3 bases, with 19 bases between the two germline ends. CDR3 size: 16 residues. Germline CDR1 reads MGHDK; CDR2 reads SYGVNS.

The rearrangement joins TRBV7-8 to TRBJ2-5, with D possibly matching TRBD1 (5 bases). The V end lost 2 bases, the J end lost 1 base, and 11 bases lay between the germline ends. This CDR3 has 15 residues. Germline V gene data show CDR1 as SGHVS and CDR2 as FQNEAQ. The CDR3 loop is CASSLQGLVQETQYF. The CDR3 coding sequence is TGTGCCAGCAGCTTACAGGGTCTGGTCCAAGAGACCCAGTACTTC.

This chain connects TRBV2 to TRBJ1-2; 8 positions agree with TRBD1. Germline CDR1 and CDR2: SNHLY and FYNNEI. The V and J ends lost 0 bases and 5 bases, in that order; junction bases with no gene match: 5. The CDR3 covers 15 residues. As DNA, the CDR3 is TGTGCCAGCAGTGAAGCGCCGGACAGGGTATATGGCTACACCTTC. Its translation is CASSEAPDRVYGYTF.

As to this clonotype: This could be a read error, since a much larger clone is one nucleotide away. The chain recombines TRBV10-3 with TRBJ1-1; 8 nucleotides line up with TRBD1. This CDR3 region has 13 residues. Germline loops: CDR1 ENHRY, CDR2 SYGVKD. The V and J ends lost 6 bases and 9 bases, in that order; junction bases with no gene match: 9. CDR3 nucleotide sequence: TGTGCCATCAGAGCCGGACAGGGAAGTCAAGCTTTCTTT. It codes for CAIRAGQGSQAFF.

The CDR3 DNA reads as TGTGCCAGCAGTCCTCGGCAGGGACAGGGTTATTCACCCCTCCACTTT. The encoded protein is CASSPRQGQGYSPLHF. The J gene is TRBJ1-6, the V gene TRBV14, with 9 bases fitting TRBD1. The CDR3 spans 16 residues. CDR1 SGHDN and CDR2 FVKESK come from the germline V gene. V shed 6 bases, J shed 8 bases, and the junction held 11 bases outside the gene matches.

The chain couples TRBV6-5 to TRBJ1-2, with 8 bases lining up with TRBD1. Germline-derived CDR1 and CDR2 are MNHEY and SVGAGI. The CDR3 contains 13 residues. V was clipped by 0 bases and J by 8 bases; unmatched bases: 2. The CDR3 nucleotides are TGTGCCAGCAGTTACTCGACAGGGGTGGGCTACACCTTC. This translates into CASSYSTGVGYTF.

The chain carries TRBV20-1 and TRBJ1-5; 9 bases agree with TRBD1. Looked up from germline, CDR1 is DFQATT and CDR2 is SNEGSKA (reference sequence). The J segment lost 3 bases and the V segment lost 3 bases, leaving 9 bases of the junction unmatched. The CDR3 has 16 residues. CDR3 protein: CSARARDRAYNQPQHF. The CDR3 DNA sequence: TGCAGTGCTAGGGCCCGGGACAGGGCCTACAATCAGCCCCAGCATTTT.

This clonotype came up a few times. The gene calls are TRBV6-5 and TRBJ1-1; D gene unclear. Germline CDR1 is MNHEY and CDR2 is SVGAGI. The CDR3 contains 13 residues. V was clipped by 2 bases and J by 2 bases, with 6 bases between them. DNA of the CDR3: TGTGCCAGCAGTTACAGGCGTAACACTGAAGCTTTCTTT. Protein: CASSYRRNTEAFF.

The gene calls are TRBV10-3 and TRBJ1-6, with D possibly matching TRBD1 (5 bases). Germline V gene lookup returns CDR1 ENHRY and CDR2 SYGVKD. The V gene lost 6 bases and the J gene lost 6 bases, with 12 bases spanning the gap. The CDR3 totals 14 residues. CDR3 protein: CAISQGGTNSPLHF. The CDR3 nucleotides read TGTGCCATCAGCCAGGGTGGGACTAATTCACCCCTCCACTTT.

This clonotype was observed a handful of times. The chain couples TRBV5-1 to TRBJ2-7; tentatively, D is TRBD1 (6 bases). The germline V and J ends were trimmed by 1 base and 2 bases, with 13 bases remaining between them. This CDR3 contains 15 residues. Germline V gives CDR1 SGHRS, CDR2 YFSETQ. The DNA of the CDR3 is TGCGCCAGCAGCTTGTACACAGGGAGCACCTACGAGCAGTACTTC. This codes for CASSLYTGSTYEQYF.

The chain carries TRBV20-1 and TRBJ1-4; D gene ambiguous. V lost 0 bases to trimming and J lost 8 bases, with 16 bases between them. Germline V lookup: CDR1 DFQATT, CDR2 SNEGSKA (reference sequence). The CDR3 sequence is 15 residues long. The CDR3 is CSARDGQAGSEKLFF. For the CDR3, the DNA is TGCAGTGCTAGAGATGGGCAAGCCGGTAGCGAAAAACTGTTTTTT.

This clonotype was detected only a few times. The rearrangement uses TRBV7-9 and TRBJ2-7, with TRBD2 matching 7 bases. CDR3 length equals 14 residues. V gave up 5 bases and J gave up 4 bases; unmatched junction bases: 8. The germline V gene encodes CDR1 SEHNR and CDR2 FQNEAQ (reference sequence). The CDR3: CASSDPGGSYEQYF. CDR3 nucleotides: TGTGCCAGCAGCGACCCCGGGGGGTCTTACGAGCAGTACTTC.

This clonotype came up once. V is TRBV6-1 and J is TRBJ2-5; weak D call: TRBD1 (6 bases). CDR1 and CDR2 from the germline V gene are MNHNS and SASEGT. V shed 2 bases and J shed 1 base, with 11 bases lying between them. The CDR3 has 15 residues. In nucleotides, the CDR3 is TGTGCCAGCAGTGAACTACAGGGTCTCCAAGAGACCCAGTACTTC. Its translation is CASSELQGLQETQYF.

This clonotype was observed a handful of times. The V gene is TRBV7-9, the J gene TRBJ1-2; TRBD1 might be the D (6 bases). Germline values: CDR1 SEHNR, CDR2 FQNEAQ (reference sequence). Between the trimmed V and J ends, which lost 5 bases and 7 bases, there was a span of 14 bases. The CDR3 has 13 residues. Written as DNA, the CDR3 is TGTGCCAGCAGCCCACACAGGGAAGGTGGCTACACCTTC. It translates to CASSPHREGGYTF.

This clonotype showed up just once. The chain is built from TRBV24-1 and TRBJ2-5, with 8 bases aligning to TRBD1. The CDR3 is 15 amino acids. Trimming cost V 5 bases and J 5 bases; bases outside gene matches: 9. Germline loops: CDR1 KGHDR, CDR2 SFDVKD. The CDR3 sequence is CATSAADREGETQYF. CDR3 DNA: TGTGCCACCAGTGCAGCGGACAGGGAAGGGGAGACCCAGTACTTC.

The chain links TRBV7-3 to TRBJ2-7; D is possibly TRBD1 (6 bases). Germline V lookup: CDR1 SGHTA, CDR2 FQGTGA. V lost 11 bases to trimming and J lost 1 base, with 15 bases between them. The CDR3 has 13 amino acids. DNA of the CDR3: TGTGCCGCCCGGGACAAAGAATCCTACGAGCAGTACTTC. Encoded protein: CAARDKESYEQYF.

V usage is TRBV11-2 and J usage is TRBJ2-2; no reliable D call. Germline assignment: CDR1 SGHAT and CDR2 FQNNGV. This CDR3 is built from 11 residues. Trimming took off 6 bases at V and 7 bases at J, with 6 bases between the two ends. CDR3 region: CASSRYGELFF. CDR3 in DNA: TGTGCCAGCAGTCGATACGGGGAGCTGTTTTTT.

Concerning this clonotype: This may be a read error: a much more frequent sequence differs by one nucleotide. The chain carries TRBV10-2 and TRBJ2-7; TRBD2 aligns across 7 bases. The CDR3 length is 14 residues. The germline V gene encodes CDR1 WSHSY and CDR2 SAAADI. Trimming cost V 6 bases and J 0 bases; bases outside gene matches: 5. The CDR3 sequence: CASSGRTCSYEQYF. CDR3 in DNA: TGCGCCAGCAGCGGGAGGACTTGCTCCTACGAGCAGTACTTC.

This clonotype came up a few times. The chain has TRBV2 and TRBJ1-5; D not resolved. CDR1 is SNHLY, CDR2 FYNNEI, per germline. The CDR3 covers 14 residues. With 2 bases removed from V and 1 base from J, the gap between germline ends came to 6 bases. CDR3 sequence: CASSESTSNQPQHF. For the CDR3, the DNA is TGTGCCAGCAGTGAAAGTACGAGCAATCAGCCCCAGCATTTT.

Ten or more counts support this clonotype. The V and J genes are TRBV7-2 and TRBJ2-2; the D is unclear. The V gene lost 2 bases and the J gene lost 4 bases, with 5 bases spanning the gap. This CDR3 contains 13 residues. Germline CDR1 and CDR2: SGHTA and FQGNSA. In nucleotides, the CDR3 is TGTGCCAGCAGCTTATTGGTCACCGGGGAGCTGTTTTTT. Translating it yields CASSLLVTGELFF.

This clonotype was seen a few times. The chain has TRBV2 and TRBJ2-2; D perhaps matches TRBD2 (5 bases). Germline loops: CDR1 SNHLY, CDR2 FYNNEI. CDR3 length: 14 amino acids. The germline V and J ends were trimmed by 8 bases and 0 bases, with 10 bases remaining between them. The CDR3, as DNA: TGTGCCAGCGTAAGGACTCCGAACACCGGGGAGCTGTTTTTT. This codes for CASVRTPNTGELFF.

V is TRBV19 and J is TRBJ2-6, with D maybe TRBD1 (6 bases). The germline CDR1 and CDR2 sequences are LNHDA and SQIVND (reference sequence). This CDR3 is 13 amino acids long. Trimming stripped 3 bases from V and 13 bases from J, with 13 bases between. The CDR3 DNA follows: TGTGCCAGTAGTATTGAGGGAGACAGGGTCCTGACTTTC. It is translated as CASSIEGDRVLTF.

The rearrangement joins TRBV29-1 to TRBJ2-7, with D tentatively TRBD1 (6 bases). Germline V gene lookup returns CDR1 SQVTM and CDR2 ANQGSEA. This CDR3 contains 12 residues. V was pared by 8 bases and J by 5 bases, with 16 bases between. CDR3 region: CSLAAGADEQYF. CDR3 sequence (DNA): TGCAGCTTGGCGGCAGGGGCCGACGAGCAGTACTTC.

Turning to this clonotype: A much larger clone lies one base from this, so it may be a read error. The chain combines TRBV2 with TRBJ1-5; D is undetermined. This CDR3 is built from 15 residues. Germline CDR1 SNHLY, CDR2 FYNNEI. The V end lost 4 bases, the J end lost 6 bases, and 16 bases lay between the germline ends. The CDR3 DNA follows: TGTGCCAGCAGTGGTCAAGGAGATTCGGGTCAGCCCCAGCATTTT. Translation gives CASSGQGDSGQPQHF.

V and J are TRBV29-1 and TRBJ2-7; 10 bases align to TRBD1. CDR3 length: 14 residues. V dropped 4 bases and J dropped 5; count of bases not matched to a gene: 8. Germline-derived CDR1 and CDR2 are SQVTM and ANQGSEA. In DNA, the CDR3 is TGCAGCGTTGGACCGAGACAGGGGGCCCACGAGCAGTACTTC. The encoded protein is CSVGPRQGAHEQYF.

The chain joins TRBV19 to TRBJ2-5, with a tentative D call TRBD1 (5 bases). Deletions cut 4 bases from V and 3 bases from J, with 15 bases between. CDR1 and CDR2 (germline): LNHDA, SQIVND (reference sequence). The CDR3 contains 15 residues. This chain's CDR3 is CASSTTGHLEETQYF. CDR3 bases: TGTGCCAGTAGTACTACCGGACACTTAGAAGAGACCCAGTACTTC.

The gene calls are TRBV12-3 or TRBV12-4 and TRBJ1-5; TRBD1 matches at 7 bases. This CDR3 comprises 18 residues. The ends lost 2 bases at V and 3 bases at J; junction bases unmatched: 13. The CDR3 protein is CASSLFKVGQADNQPQHF. CDR3 in DNA: TGTGCCAGCAGTTTATTTAAGGTCGGACAGGCGGACAATCAGCCCCAGCATTTT.

The chain employs TRBV2 and TRBJ1-1, with D perhaps TRBD1 (5 bases). This CDR3 contains 11 residues. CDR1 and CDR2 (germline): SNHLY, FYNNEI. Trimming removed 8 bases from V and 5 bases from J, with 9 bases in between. Here the CDR3 DNA reads TGTGCCAGCGTCAGGGCGACTGAAGCTTTCTTT. Translation: CASVRATEAFF.

This clonotype was counted between two and nine times. One end of the junction does not line up with germline, which may come from a read error. The chain has TRBV7-8 and TRBJ1-6, with 8 positions matching TRBD1. In germline, CDR1 is SGHVS, CDR2 FQNEAQ. The CDR3 sequence is 12 residues long. CDR3 sequence reads: CASSSGTGSGLF. The CDR3 bases are TGTGCCAGCAGTTCCGGGACAGGCTCGGGCCTCTTT.